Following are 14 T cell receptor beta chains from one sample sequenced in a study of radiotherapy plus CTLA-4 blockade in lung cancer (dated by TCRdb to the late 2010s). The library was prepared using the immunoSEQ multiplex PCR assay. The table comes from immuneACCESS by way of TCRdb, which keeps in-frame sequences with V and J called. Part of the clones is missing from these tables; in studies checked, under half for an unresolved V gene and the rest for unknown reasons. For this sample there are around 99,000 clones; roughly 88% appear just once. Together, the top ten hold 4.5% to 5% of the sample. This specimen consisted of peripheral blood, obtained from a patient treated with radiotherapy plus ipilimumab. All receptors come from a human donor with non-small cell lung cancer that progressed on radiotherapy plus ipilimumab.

The CDR3 DNA reads TGTGCCAGCAGGGCCGAGGTGCAGTTCTTC. Translating gives CASRAEVQFF. J is TRBJ2-1 and V is TRBV6-1; no reliable D call. This CDR3 is 10 amino acids long. V lost 6 bases and J lost 12, with 9 bases in between. CDR1 and CDR2 (germline): MNHNS, SASEGT.

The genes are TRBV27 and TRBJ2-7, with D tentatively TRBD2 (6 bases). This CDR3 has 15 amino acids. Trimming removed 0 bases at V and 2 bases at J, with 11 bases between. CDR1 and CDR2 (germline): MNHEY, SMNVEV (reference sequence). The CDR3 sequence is CASSLSRGSTYEQYF. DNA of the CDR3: TGTGCCAGCAGTTTATCGCGGGGAAGCACCTACGAGCAGTACTTC.

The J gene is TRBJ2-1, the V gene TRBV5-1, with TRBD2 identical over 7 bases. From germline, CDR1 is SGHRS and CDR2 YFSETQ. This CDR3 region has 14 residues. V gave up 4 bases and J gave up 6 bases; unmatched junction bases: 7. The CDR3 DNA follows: TGCGCCAGCAGCCTTCCTAGCGGCGCCAATGAGCAGTTCTTC. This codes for CASSLPSGANEQFF.

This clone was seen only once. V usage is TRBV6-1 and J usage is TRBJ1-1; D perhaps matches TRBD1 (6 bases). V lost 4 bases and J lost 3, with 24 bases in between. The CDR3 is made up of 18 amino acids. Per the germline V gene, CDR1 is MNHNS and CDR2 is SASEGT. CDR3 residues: CASSVRFTYGGGDTEAFF. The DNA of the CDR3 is TGTGCCAGCAGTGTTCGATTTACCTATGGGGGCGGCGACACTGAAGCTTTCTTT.

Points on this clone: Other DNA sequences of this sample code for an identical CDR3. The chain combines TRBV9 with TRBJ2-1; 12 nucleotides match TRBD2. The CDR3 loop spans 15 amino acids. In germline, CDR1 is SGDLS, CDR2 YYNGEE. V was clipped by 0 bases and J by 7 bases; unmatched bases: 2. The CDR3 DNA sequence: TGTGCCAGCAGCGTAGGAGGACTAGCGGGAAATGAGCAGTTCTTC. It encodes CASSVGGLAGNEQFF.

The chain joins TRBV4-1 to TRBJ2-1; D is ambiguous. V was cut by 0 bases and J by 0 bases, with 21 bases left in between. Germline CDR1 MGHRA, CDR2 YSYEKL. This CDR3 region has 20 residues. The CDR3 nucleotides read TGCGCCAGCAGCCAAGATTCGGCGCGAGGCGGCCTTAGCTCCTACAATGAGCAGTTCTTC. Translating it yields CASSQDSARGGLSSYNEQFF.

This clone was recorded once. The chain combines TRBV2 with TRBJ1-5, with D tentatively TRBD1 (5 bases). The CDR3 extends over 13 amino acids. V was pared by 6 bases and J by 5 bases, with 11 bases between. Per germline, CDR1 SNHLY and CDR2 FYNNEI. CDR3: CASRRGSDQPQHF. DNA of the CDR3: TGTGCCAGCAGGAGGGGTTCCGATCAGCCCCAGCATTTT. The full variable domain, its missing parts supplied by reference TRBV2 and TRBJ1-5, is EPEVTQTPSHQVTQMGQEVILRCVPISNHLYFYWYRQILGQKVEFLVSFYNNEISEKSEIFDDQFSVERPDGSNFTLKIRSTKLEDSAMYFCASRRGSDQPQHFGDGTRLSIL.

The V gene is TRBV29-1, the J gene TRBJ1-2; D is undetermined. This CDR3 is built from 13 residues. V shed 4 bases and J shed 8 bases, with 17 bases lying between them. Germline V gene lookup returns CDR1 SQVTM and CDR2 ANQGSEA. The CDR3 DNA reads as TGCAGCGTTGCACAGCCCATGGACTTGGGCTACACCTTC. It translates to CSVAQPMDLGYTF.

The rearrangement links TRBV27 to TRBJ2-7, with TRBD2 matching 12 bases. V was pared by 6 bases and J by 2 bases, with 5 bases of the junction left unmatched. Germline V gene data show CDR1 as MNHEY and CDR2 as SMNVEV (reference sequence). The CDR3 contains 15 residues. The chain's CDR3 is CASSPTSGGTYEQYF. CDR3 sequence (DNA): TGTGCCAGCAGCCCGACTAGCGGGGGAACCTACGAGCAGTACTTC.

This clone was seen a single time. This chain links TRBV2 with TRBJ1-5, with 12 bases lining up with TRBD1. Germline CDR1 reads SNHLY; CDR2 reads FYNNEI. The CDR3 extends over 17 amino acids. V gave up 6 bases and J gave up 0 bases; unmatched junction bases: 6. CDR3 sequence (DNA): TGTGCCAGCAGAAGGGACAGGGGGCCCTATAGCAATCAGCCCCAGCATTTT. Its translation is CASRRDRGPYSNQPQHF.

CDR3 bases: TGCGCCAGCAGCTTGTTGGGTTCGGAGCGGGAGTGGGAGCAGTTCTTC. Its translation is CASSLLGSEREWEQFF. The V and J genes are TRBV5-1 and TRBJ2-1; the match to TRBD2 covers 8 bases. The CDR3 totals 16 residues. CDR1 SGHRS and CDR2 YFSETQ come from the germline V gene. J was trimmed by 10 bases and V by 1 base; bases with no gene match: 13.

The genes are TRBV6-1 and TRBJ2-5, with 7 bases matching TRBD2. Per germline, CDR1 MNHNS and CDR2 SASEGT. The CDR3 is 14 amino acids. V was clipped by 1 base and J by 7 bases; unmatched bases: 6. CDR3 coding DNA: TGTGCCAGCAGTGAAGGCGGGGGACCGGGGACCCAGTACTTC. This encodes CASSEGGGPGTQYF.

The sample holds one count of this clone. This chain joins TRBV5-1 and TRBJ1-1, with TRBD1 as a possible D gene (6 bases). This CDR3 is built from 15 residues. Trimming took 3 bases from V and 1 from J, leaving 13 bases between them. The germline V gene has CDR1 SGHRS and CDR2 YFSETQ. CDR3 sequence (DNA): TGCGCCAGCAGCTCCGGACAGCCTTGGAACACTGAAGCTTTCTTT. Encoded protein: CASSSGQPWNTEAFF.

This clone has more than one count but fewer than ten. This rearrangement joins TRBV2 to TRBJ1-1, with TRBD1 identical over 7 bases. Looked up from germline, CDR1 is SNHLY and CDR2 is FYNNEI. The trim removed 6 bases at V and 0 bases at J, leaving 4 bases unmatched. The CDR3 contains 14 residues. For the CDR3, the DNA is TGTGCCAGCAGGCGACAGGGAATGAACACTGAAGCTTTCTTT. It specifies CASRRQGMNTEAFF.